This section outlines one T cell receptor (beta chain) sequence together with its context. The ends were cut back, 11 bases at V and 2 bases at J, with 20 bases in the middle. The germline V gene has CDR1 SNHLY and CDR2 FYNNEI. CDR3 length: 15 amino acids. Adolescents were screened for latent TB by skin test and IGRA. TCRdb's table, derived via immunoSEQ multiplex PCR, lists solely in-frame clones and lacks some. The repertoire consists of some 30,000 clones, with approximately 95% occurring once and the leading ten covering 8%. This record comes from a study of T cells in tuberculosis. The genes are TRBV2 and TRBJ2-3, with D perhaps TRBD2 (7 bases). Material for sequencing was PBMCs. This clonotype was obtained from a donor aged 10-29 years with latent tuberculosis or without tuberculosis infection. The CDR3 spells CAAGAGTRFTDTQYF. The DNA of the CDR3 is TGTGCCGCGGGGGCCGGGACACGATTCACAGATACGCAGTATTTT.